Presented here are 29 T cell receptor beta chains from one specimen sequenced in a study of blood T cell repertoires in COVID-19. The method was immunoSEQ multiplex PCR; TCRdb's version includes in-frame clones alone and lacks a portion of them. Altogether around 250,000 clones are present, 80% to 90% being singletons, with the ten largest covering approximately 2%. Sequencing was performed on PBMCs or T cells enriched from blood (not recorded which). These receptor sequences come from a woman between 50 and 59 years old who had recovered from COVID-19.

This chain links TRBV20-1 with TRBJ1-2; possibly TRBD1 for D (6 bases). The germline V gene encodes CDR1 DFQATT and CDR2 SNEGSKA (reference sequence). The V end was cut by 6 bases, the J end by 8 bases, with 13 bases between. The CDR3 is 11 residues long. Here the CDR3 reads CSAKGVWGYTF. The CDR3 DNA sequence: TGCAGTGCGAAGGGGGTATGGGGCTACACCTTC.

The chain uses TRBV18 and TRBJ2-3; 7 bases line up with TRBD2. The V gene end was trimmed by 5 bases and the J gene end by 5 bases; junction bases not matched to a gene: 10. CDR1 is KGHSH, CDR2 LQKENI, per germline. The CDR3 is 15 residues long. CDR3 nucleotides: TGTGCCAGCTCAGCTAGCGGATCAATGGGAGATACGCAGTATTTT. This codes for CASSASGSMGDTQYF.

The rearrangement joins TRBV28 to TRBJ2-7, with D unclear. The V and J ends lost 2 bases and 0 bases respectively, with 5 bases between them. CDR1 is MDHEN and CDR2 is SYDVKM in the germline V gene. This CDR3 region has 13 residues. The CDR3 DNA reads TGTGCCAGCAGTTTAAAATACTCCTACGAGCAGTACTTC. It codes for CASSLKYSYEQYF.

V and J are TRBV5-1 and TRBJ2-1; perhaps TRBD2 as D (5 bases). V lost 1 base to trimming and J lost 0 bases, with 8 bases between them. Germline loops: CDR1 SGHRS, CDR2 YFSETQ. The CDR3 is 15 residues long. DNA for the CDR3: TGCGCCAGCAGCTTGCCTAGCAGCTCCTACAATGAGCAGTTCTTC. This translates into CASSLPSSSYNEQFF.

DNA of the CDR3: TGCAGCGTAAAATTCGGGACAGGGGGCTTTGCTGGAAACACCATATATTTT. Translation gives CSVKFGTGGFAGNTIYF. V is TRBV29-1 and J is TRBJ1-3; 12 positions agree with TRBD1. The germline CDR1 and CDR2 sequences are SQVTM and ANQGSEA. The V segment lost 6 bases and the J segment 2 bases; nucleotides outside the gene matches: 11. CDR3 size: 17 residues.

The V and J genes are TRBV12-3 or TRBV12-4 and TRBJ1-1, with D possibly matching TRBD1 (6 bases). The CDR3 extends over 13 amino acids. With 6 bases removed from V and 9 bases from J, the gap between germline ends came to 17 bases. The CDR3 nucleotides are TGTGCCAGCAGCGATACCGGGACACCAAAAGCTTTCTTT. Translated, it gives CASSDTGTPKAFF.

This chain connects TRBV27 to TRBJ1-2; 9 bases line up with TRBD1. V trimming: 3 bases; J trimming: 6 bases; junction bases outside the gene matches: 5. The CDR3 length is 14 residues. Germline lookup yields CDR1 MNHEY and CDR2 SMNVEV (reference sequence). This CDR3 reads CASSFRGQGNGYTF. The CDR3 bases are TGTGCCAGCAGTTTTCGGGGACAGGGTAATGGCTACACCTTC.

This clone was detected only a few times. The gene calls are TRBV30 and TRBJ2-1, with 8 bases aligning to TRBD1. The CDR3 consists of 16 residues. Germline V gene sequence: CDR1 GTSNPN, CDR2 SVGIG (reference sequence). V dropped 2 bases and J dropped 2; count of bases not matched to a gene: 8. CDR3 sequence reads: CAWSFPGGIAYNEQFF. The CDR3 DNA reads TGTGCCTGGAGTTTCCCAGGGGGCATCGCCTACAATGAGCAGTTCTTC.

This chain connects TRBV3-1 (or the pseudogene TRBV3-2) to TRBJ1-1; TRBD1 is a possible D gene (6 bases). V was cut by 6 bases and J by 2 bases, with 13 bases left in between. The V gene's germline CDR1 is LGHDT and CDR2 YNNKEL (reference sequence). This CDR3 has 14 amino acids. The CDR3: CASRPGQLNTEAFF. DNA for the CDR3: TGTGCCAGCAGGCCTGGACAGCTCAACACTGAAGCTTTCTTT.

The chain combines TRBV5-6 with TRBJ1-5; 7 bases align to TRBD1. From germline, CDR1 is SGHDT and CDR2 YYEEEE. J was trimmed by 4 bases and V by 3 bases; bases with no gene match: 7. This CDR3 has 15 residues. DNA of the CDR3: TGTGCCAGCAGCTCCTATAAGACAGGGAATCAGCCCCAGCATTTT. This sequence encodes CASSSYKTGNQPQHF.

The chain carries TRBV7-9 and TRBJ1-4, with 7 bases fitting TRBD1. V lost 6 bases to trimming and J lost 0 bases; unmatched junction nucleotides: 16. The CDR3 length is 19 residues. The germline V gene has CDR1 SEHNR and CDR2 FQNEAQ (reference sequence). In DNA, the CDR3 is TGTGCCAGCAGTTACCGACAGGGTACTTACCTTTCAACTAATGAAAAACTGTTTTTT. This encodes CASSYRQGTYLSTNEKLFF.

In its sample, this clone was seen once. The chain recombines TRBV5-1 with TRBJ2-2; D not certain. The CDR3 covers 15 residues. Germline loops: CDR1 SGHRS, CDR2 YFSETQ. Between the trimmed V and J ends, which lost 0 bases and 0 bases, there was a span of 6 bases. The CDR3 spells CASSLVVANTGELFF. The DNA of the CDR3 is TGCGCCAGCAGCTTGGTAGTCGCGAACACCGGGGAGCTGTTTTTT.

This chain connects TRBV28 to TRBJ2-5; D is possibly TRBD1 (6 bases). The V end was cut by 2 bases, the J end by 4 bases, with 17 bases between. Germline loops: CDR1 MDHEN, CDR2 SYDVKM. The CDR3 length is 16 residues. This CDR3 reads CASSLVGGAVPETQYF. As DNA, the CDR3 is TGTGCCAGCAGTTTAGTAGGGGGTGCGGTCCCAGAGACCCAGTACTTC.

V usage is TRBV18 and J usage is TRBJ1-2, with TRBD1 matching over 7 bases. The ends lost 9 bases at V and 5 bases at J; junction bases unmatched: 15. Germline V gives CDR1 KGHSH, CDR2 LQKENI. CDR3 length equals 15 residues. Here the CDR3 DNA reads TGTGCCAGTCACTGGACAGGTCCCCCCTCTTATGGCTACACCTTC. Protein: CASHWTGPPSYGYTF.

This chain connects TRBV4-2 to TRBJ1-1, with 10 bases identical to TRBD1. J gave up 3 bases and V 2 bases, and 12 bases lay outside the gene matches. Germline-derived CDR1 and CDR2 are LGHNA and YNFKEQ. The CDR3 sequence is 18 residues long. The CDR3, as DNA: TGTGCCAGCAGCCAACACCTGACAGGGGGCGGGGGAGACACTGAAGCTTTCTTT. Translated, it gives CASSQHLTGGGGDTEAFF.

The chain is built from TRBV5-4 and TRBJ2-7; D may be TRBD2 (6 bases). The V end was cut by 5 bases, the J end by 2 bases, with 17 bases between. The CDR3 consists of 15 residues. CDR1 is SGHNT, CDR2 YYREEE, per germline (reference sequence). CDR3 DNA sequence: TGTGCCAGCAGGTTTGAGCCTAGCGAGACCTACGAGCAGTACTTC. It specifies CASRFEPSETYEQYF.

The V and J genes are TRBV2 and TRBJ2-1, with 7 nucleotides matching TRBD2. The CDR3 is 12 amino acids. V shed 6 bases and J 9 bases; nucleotides not matched to a gene: 5. Germline V gene lookup returns CDR1 SNHLY and CDR2 FYNNEI. CDR3 loop: CASSSGLTEQFF. CDR3 bases: TGTGCCAGCAGCTCGGGACTAACTGAGCAGTTCTTC.

This sequence joins TRBV6-4 and TRBJ2-5; a weak D match, TRBD2 (5 bases). The CDR3 spans 13 residues. The V end was cut by 9 bases, the J end by 3 bases, with 14 bases between. Germline lookup yields CDR1 MRHNA and CDR2 SNTAGT. The CDR3 loop is CASSRDLEETQYF. As DNA, the CDR3 is TGTGCCAGTAGCCGGGATCTCGAAGAGACCCAGTACTTC.

V and J are TRBV15 and TRBJ2-3, with D tentatively TRBD1 (6 bases). V shed 0 bases and J shed 4 bases, with 11 bases lying between them. The CDR3 is made up of 15 amino acids. Germline values: CDR1 LNHNV, CDR2 YYDKDF (reference sequence). Here the CDR3 reads CATSRDEGTSDTQYF. The CDR3 DNA reads as TGTGCCACCAGCAGAGATGAGGGGACATCAGATACGCAGTATTTT.

This clone has more than one count but fewer than ten. This chain joins TRBV6-4 and TRBJ2-3, with 9 bases lining up with TRBD2. The CDR3 runs 15 residues. Germline V lookup: CDR1 MRHNA, CDR2 SNTAGT. The trim removed 10 bases at V and 1 base at J, leaving 9 bases unmatched. This CDR3 is CATAVSSGGTDTQYF. DNA of the CDR3: TGTGCCACAGCAGTCTCTAGCGGGGGCACAGATACGCAGTATTTT.

This chain joins TRBV7-8 and TRBJ1-4; D not resolved. Germline V CDR1 and CDR2: SGHVS, FQNEAQ. The V and J ends lost 4 bases and 7 bases respectively, with 10 bases between them. The CDR3 sequence is 13 residues long. This chain's CDR3 is CASSSRIGEKLFF. DNA of the CDR3: TGTGCCAGCAGCTCGAGGATTGGTGAAAAACTGTTTTTT. The whole variable domain, remainder taken from reference TRBV7-8 and TRBJ1-4, is GAGVSQSPRYKVAKRGQDVALRCDPISGHVSLFWYQQALGQGPEFLTYFQNEAQLDKSGLPSDRFFAERPEGSVSTLKIQRTQQEDSAVYLCASSSRIGEKLFFGSGTQLSVL.

The V gene is TRBV27, the J gene TRBJ1-1; TRBD1 might be the D (5 bases). V was pared by 4 bases and J by 8 bases, with 17 bases between. Per the germline V gene, CDR1 is MNHEY and CDR2 is SMNVEV (reference sequence). This CDR3 has 14 amino acids. The CDR3 loop reads CASSSTGGWGEAFF. CDR3 coding DNA: TGTGCCAGCAGTTCGACCGGTGGGTGGGGCGAAGCTTTCTTT.

The rearrangement joins TRBV27 to TRBJ2-7; D ambiguous. The CDR3 has 14 residues. Germline V gene data show CDR1 as MNHEY and CDR2 as SMNVEV (reference sequence). The V gene lost 3 bases and the J gene lost 0 bases, with 9 bases spanning the gap. CDR3 coding DNA: TGTGCCAGCAGTTTCACTGCCACCTCCTACGAGCAGTACTTC. Translating gives CASSFTATSYEQYF.

The V gene is TRBV5-1, the J gene TRBJ2-3; 10 bases align to TRBD2. V was pared by 4 bases and J by 3 bases, with 2 bases of the junction left unmatched. CDR1 SGHRS and CDR2 YFSETQ come from the germline V gene. The CDR3 length is 14 residues. CDR3 bases: TGCGCCAGCAGCCCGGGACTAGCGACAGATACGCAGTATTTT. It codes for CASSPGLATDTQYF.

The V call is TRBV6-5, the J call TRBJ1-1; 8 bases are a match to TRBD1. The CDR3 has 16 amino acids. The J segment lost 3 bases and the V segment lost 2 bases, leaving 8 bases of the junction unmatched. Looked up from germline, CDR1 is MNHEY and CDR2 is SVGAGI. CDR3 residues: CASSYAQGAYYTEAFF. CDR3 DNA sequence: TGTGCCAGCAGTTACGCGCAGGGGGCTTATTACACTGAAGCTTTCTTT.

The genes are TRBV6-5 and TRBJ2-7; 10 nucleotides match TRBD2. Germline V gene sequence: CDR1 MNHEY, CDR2 SVGAGI. Losses at the gene ends were 4 bases for V and 4 bases for J; bases not matched to a gene: 7. CDR3 length: 15 residues. CDR3 bases: TGTGCCAGCAGTTCCCGAACTAGCGGGACGTACGAGCAGTACTTC. Translation: CASSSRTSGTYEQYF.

The CDR3 DNA is TGTGCCATCAGTGATCACAGGGGGGTGGGTGAAGCTTTCTTT. Its translation is CAISDHRGVGEAFF. The chain uses TRBV10-3 and TRBJ1-1, with TRBD1 identical over 8 bases. This CDR3 spans 14 amino acids. Trimming at V came to 3 bases and at J to 7 bases, leaving 7 bases not matched to a gene. The germline CDR1 and CDR2 sequences are ENHRY and SYGVKD.

This chain uses TRBV2 with TRBJ1-1; the match to TRBD1 covers 9 bases. The junction had 5 bases not matched to a gene; V was cut back by 6 bases and J by 3 bases. Germline V gives CDR1 SNHLY, CDR2 FYNNEI. The CDR3 has 14 amino acids. DNA for the CDR3: TGTGCCAGCAGGGGACAGGGAATAGACACTGAAGCTTTCTTT. This codes for CASRGQGIDTEAFF.

V is TRBV18 and J is TRBJ1-1; D remains unclear. Trimming cost V 6 bases and J 7 bases, with 21 bases left between them. The CDR3 has 15 amino acids. Germline V gene sequence: CDR1 KGHSH, CDR2 LQKENI. The CDR3 DNA reads TGTGCCAGCTCCCACTCTCCCGGCACAGTGATTGAAGCTTTCTTT. It encodes CASSHSPGTVIEAFF.